The subject of this entry is one T cell receptor (beta chain). The antigen is unknown. The sample belongs to a study of T cells after yellow fever vaccination. It was through 5'RACE template switching that TCR cDNA was made, with a universal primer site and UMIs added. One entry per CDR3 protein, called by TCRdb with MiXCR from the 5' RACE reads. The repertoire holds 450,000 to 550,000 distinct CDR3 sequences, with 20% to 25% as singletons. Study findings and constraints: Only a minor proportion of clonotypes was detected across both CD4 and CD8 compartments. Peak timing came faster in the weaker secondary response, day 5 versus 15.

V lost 1 base and J 3 bases, leaving 11 bases between the germline ends. The CDR3 consists of 15 residues. Germline loops: CDR1 KGHSH, CDR2 LQKENI. The genes are TRBV18 and TRBJ2-3, with D perhaps matching TRBD1 (6 bases). The starting material was PBMCs, obtained 21 days after the first yellow fever vaccination. The TCR originated in a man aged 18 to 35 who received the YFV17D yellow fever vaccine. CDR3 nucleotides: TGTGCCAGCTCACCACAGGGGGTTGAGACAGATACGCAGTATTTT. Translation gives CASSPQGVETDTQYF.